This T cell receptor beta chain was profiled in a study of T-cell reconstitution after alpha-beta-depleted transplantation in children (dated by TCRdb to the mid-2010s). As for the study more broadly: T-cell immune reconstitution after TCRalphabeta/CD19-depleted allogeneic hematopoietic cell transplantation in children was quantitatively tracked in the study by means of TCR repertoire profiling. Paper-wide results and their limitations: The frequencies of hyperexpanded clones fell over the following months, and after one year, T-cell counts and TCRbeta diversity were mostly attributed to newly produced T cells. Apparently early alphabetaT-cell count recovery about two months after transplant reportedly relied on only several hundred rapidly expanded clones derived from non-depleted graft cells. In some patients, the high TCRbeta diversity seen at day 60 was put down to recipient T cells and intrathymic progenitors that had survived conditioning.

Points on this clonotype: The clone's antigen remains unknown. Within one base of it there is no much larger clone, and no base qualities were kept.

The sample's treatment or condition label, in plain terms: allogeneic hematopoietic cell transplantation with graft depleted of TCRalphabeta T cells and CD19 B cells. TCRalphabeta/CD19-depleted allogeneic hematopoietic cell grafts were given to the transplant recipients, all of whom were children. The library was generated by PCR. Sequencing took place on an Illumina HiSeq 2500. To normalize quantification of the TCRbeta repertoire, the TCR libraries were built with molecular barcoding that relied on unique molecular identifiers. Using fastp at Q25 and MiXCR, TCRdb reprocessed the public reads and kept productive beta chains. Duplicate CDR3 protein sequences are folded into a single record with the most common DNA and genes. The table for this sample lists about 200,000 distinct CDR3 sequences; roughly 6.5% of them were counted only once. Roughly 4.8% of the sample belongs to the ten largest clones.

CDR1 DFQATT and CDR2 SNEGSKA are derived from the germline V gene (reference sequence). Unmatched junction bases come to 14, with V trimmed by 6 bases and J by 2 bases. Including the terminal cysteine and phenylalanine, the CDR3 comprises 16 residues. Of the read, only the CDR3 DNA is kept; its 48 bases are in frame from base 1. The receptor was isolated from a girl under two years old with combined immunodeficiency, due to receive a stem cell transplant. The chain links TRBV20-1 with TRBJ2-5; the junction holds 8 bases that match TRBD2. The sequencing used PBMCs, collected before TCRalphabeta/CD19-depleted stem cell transplant. The bases are TGCAGTGCCAGTCCGTGGAGCGGGGGTGATCAAGAGACCCAGTACTTC. Translation gives CSASPWSGGDQETQYF.